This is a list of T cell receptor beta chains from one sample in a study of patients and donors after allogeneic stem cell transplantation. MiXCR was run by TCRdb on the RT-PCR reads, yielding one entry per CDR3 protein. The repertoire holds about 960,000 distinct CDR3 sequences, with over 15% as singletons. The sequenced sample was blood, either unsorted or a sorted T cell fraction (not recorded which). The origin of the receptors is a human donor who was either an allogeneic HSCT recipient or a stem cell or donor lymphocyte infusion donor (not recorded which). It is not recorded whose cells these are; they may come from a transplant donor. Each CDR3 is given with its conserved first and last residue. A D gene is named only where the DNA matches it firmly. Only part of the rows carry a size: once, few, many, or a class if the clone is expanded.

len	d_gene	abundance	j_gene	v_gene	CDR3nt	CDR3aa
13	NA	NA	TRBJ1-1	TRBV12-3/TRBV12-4	TGTGCCAGCAGTTTAGCAGGGGCTGGGGGAGCTTTCTTT	CASSLAGAGGAFF
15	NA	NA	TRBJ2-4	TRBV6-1	TGTGCCAGCAGCCGTCGGGTTTGGGACAAAAACATTCAGTACTTC	CASSRRVWDKNIQYF
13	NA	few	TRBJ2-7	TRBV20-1	TGCAGTGCTTTGAACAGGGTCACCTACGAGCAGTACTTC	CSALNRVTYEQYF
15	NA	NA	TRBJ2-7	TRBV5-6	TGTGCCAGCAGCTTGTTCGACGTAAAGGCCTACGAGCAGTACTTC	CASSLFDVKAYEQYF
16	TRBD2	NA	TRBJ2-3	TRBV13	TGTGCCAGCAGCTTCTGGGCGGGAGCTAGCACAGATACGCAGTATTTT	CASSFWAGASTDTQYF
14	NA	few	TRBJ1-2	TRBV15	TGTGCCACCAGCAGAGATGGAGGAACTTATGGCTACACCTTC	CATSRDGGTYGYTF
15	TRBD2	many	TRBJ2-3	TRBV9	TGTGCCAGCAGCGTCGCGGGAGGGCCGACAGATACGCAGTATTTT	CASSVAGGPTDTQYF
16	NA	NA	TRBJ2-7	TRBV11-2	TGTGCCAGCAGCTCCTTTAGCGCTAGCTACTCCTACGAGCAGTACTTC	CASSSFSASYSYEQYF
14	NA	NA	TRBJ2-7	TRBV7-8	TGTGCCAGCACGCCAGGGTGGGCTGTCTACGAGCAGTACTTC	CASTPGWAVYEQYF
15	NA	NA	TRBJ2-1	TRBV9	TGTGCCAGCAGCGTATTACAGCGGAACTACAATGAGCAGTTCTTC	CASSVLQRNYNEQFF
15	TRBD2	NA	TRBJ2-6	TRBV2	TGTGCCAGAAGAAGGGAGGGTGCAGGGGCCAACGTCCTGACTTTC	CARRREGAGANVLTF
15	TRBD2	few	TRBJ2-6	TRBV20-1	TGCAGTGCCATGCGGGGGGCGCAAGGGGCCAACGTCCTGACTTTC	CSAMRGAQGANVLTF
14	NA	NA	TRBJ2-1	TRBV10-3	TGTGCCATCACCTCCGGGGGGCCGGTGAATGAGCAGTTCTTC	CAITSGGPVNEQFF
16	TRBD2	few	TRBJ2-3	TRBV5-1	TGCGCCAGCAGCTTTAGGAGCGGGAGGGGCGCAGATACGCAGTATTTT	CASSFRSGRGADTQYF
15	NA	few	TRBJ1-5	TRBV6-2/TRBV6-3	TGTGCCAGCAGTTACGGTAGGCAGGGCAATCAGCCCCAGCATTTT	CASSYGRQGNQPQHF
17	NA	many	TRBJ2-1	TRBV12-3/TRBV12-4	TGTGCCAGCAGTTTCGCGCTCCCGGGACCGCCATACAATGAGCAGTTCTTC	CASSFALPGPPYNEQFF
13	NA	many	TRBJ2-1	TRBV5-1	TGCGCCAGCAGCTTGTCCAGGGAACATGAGCAGTTCTTC	CASSLSREHEQFF
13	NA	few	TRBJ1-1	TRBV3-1	TGTGCCAGCAGCCAAGATGACGGGAGAGGAGCTTTCTTT	CASSQDDGRGAFF